This T cell receptor beta chain came from a study of brain T cells in children with intractable seizures. The study's findings and limits: HCMV serostatus was not known, and viral specificity came from CDR3 similarity only.

The assay was immunoSEQ multiplex PCR, and TCRdb's table has in-frame clones only and misses some. The table shows 340,000 or so clones, with over 90% occurring only once. A word on this clone: Its antigen is unknown.

Regarding time point: blood from clinic visit 5 months post-surgery; TSC patient then seizure free. The sequenced cases were selected for having the highest brain T cell transcript signatures. Trimming left V 9 bases short and J 6 bases short, with 7 bases between. This CDR3 has 11 residues. Per germline, CDR1 KGHDR and CDR2 SFDVKD. The chain joins TRBV24-1 to TRBJ2-2; D remains ambiguous. The receptor was isolated from a boy under three years old with tuberous sclerosis and intractable seizures. The input for sequencing was peripheral blood, taken 4 to 5 months after surgery. As DNA, the CDR3 is TGTGCCACCGGTGTTGCCGGGGAGCTGTTTTTT. Translating it yields CATGVAGELFF.